This T cell receptor beta chain originates from a study of shared clonotypes between healthy human individuals. Findings of the study overall: Only a few donors were included, so the genetic and exposure-history diversity represented was limited. Richness estimates generally favored naive over memory subsets.

The study separated CD4+ cells into CD45RA+ naive and CD45RA-negative memory subsets. In the original processing: ImmunoSEQ sequences covered only the junction and lacked quality scores; filtering therefore differed. Method: immunoSEQ multiplex PCR; TCRdb's copy keeps in-frame clones and lacks some. V, J and clone size derive from that table, while D and trimming were established from the DNA sequence. The sample yields some 1,400,000 clones, around 97% seen once. Turning to this clone: The antigen remains unidentified.

The TCR originated in a man aged 25-45 years in good health. Sequencing input: naive CD4+ T cells sorted from blood. Sample subset: CD45RA+ positively selected.

The CDR3: CASRTGTVRSQPQHF. The CDR3 nucleotides are TGTGCCAGCAGAACCGGGACAGTACGAAGTCAGCCCCAGCATTTT. The V call is TRBV28, the J call TRBJ1-5; 7 bases map to TRBD1. The V gene's germline CDR1 is MDHEN and CDR2 SYDVKM. The ends lost 6 bases at V and 6 bases at J; junction bases unmatched: 11. This CDR3 is built from 15 residues. Combining the CDR3 with reference TRBV28 and TRBJ1-5 gives the whole variable domain DVKVTQSSRYLVKRTGEKVFLECVQDMDHENMFWYRQDPGLGLRLIYFSYDVKMKEKGDIPEGYSVSREKKERFSLILESASTNQTSMYLCASRTGTVRSQPQHFGDGTRLSIL.